The 19 T cell receptor beta chains below were found in one sample sequenced in a study of identical twins. TCRdb itself ran the 5' RACE reads through MiXCR, one entry per CDR3 protein. The data contain approximately 680,000 distinct CDR3 sequences, 7% to 7.5% of them singletons. The same data also went into a second study, on yellow fever vaccine responses in identical twins.

The source material was PBMCs. Receptors were obtained from a young woman in good health.

This clonotype was found many times. The chain joins TRBV4-1 to TRBJ1-2; 8 nucleotides agree with TRBD1. The CDR3 totals 17 residues. Trimming removed 1 base from V and 2 bases from J; junction bases left unmatched: 9. Germline-derived CDR1 and CDR2 are MGHRA and YSYEKL. The CDR3: CASSQGGTGLSNYGYTF. CDR3 in DNA: TGCGCCAGCAGCCAAGGAGGGACAGGCCTGTCCAACTATGGCTACACCTTC.

This clonotype was counted only a few times. The rearrangement links TRBV6-1 to TRBJ2-1; D possibly corresponds to TRBD2 (5 bases). CDR3 length equals 18 residues. In germline, CDR1 is MNHNS, CDR2 SASEGT. V was shortened by 3 bases and J by 2 bases, with 20 bases between the two germline ends. CDR3 sequence (DNA): TGTGCCAGCAGTGAGAGACGCCCCTTCGGGAACCCCTACAATGAGCAGTTCTTC. It translates to CASSERRPFGNPYNEQFF.

This clonotype has ten or more counts. The genes are TRBV7-2 and TRBJ1-1; D unclear. Per germline, CDR1 SGHTA and CDR2 FQGNSA. The CDR3 contains 16 residues. Trimming stripped 5 bases from V and 0 bases from J, with 16 bases between. The CDR3 DNA reads as TGTGCCAGCAGCCCGCCCGCACGAGGGATGAACACTGAAGCTTTCTTT. Its translation: CASSPPARGMNTEAFF.

This clonotype was seen more than once but under ten times. This sequence joins TRBV20-1 and TRBJ2-1; 9 nucleotides match TRBD2. Germline CDR1 is DFQATT and CDR2 is SNEGSKA (reference sequence). J gave up 7 bases and V 1 base, and 2 bases lay outside the gene matches. The CDR3 has 13 residues. This CDR3 is CSARASGVNEQFF. The DNA of the CDR3 is TGCAGTGCTAGAGCTAGCGGGGTAAATGAGCAGTTCTTC.

This clonotype was counted many times. The chain combines TRBV29-1 with TRBJ2-2, with D perhaps matching TRBD2 (5 bases). Deletions cut 0 bases from V and 1 base from J, with 15 bases between. The CDR3 contains 17 residues. Germline-derived CDR1 and CDR2 are SQVTM and ANQGSEA. CDR3 DNA: TGCAGCGTTGAAGACCTGAGGGCTAGCAGGAACACCGGGGAGCTGTTTTTT. Translating gives CSVEDLRASRNTGELFF.

The rearrangement joins TRBV15 to TRBJ2-5, with D perhaps TRBD2 (6 bases). CDR1 LNHNV and CDR2 YYDKDF come from the germline V gene (reference sequence). The CDR3 covers 16 residues. The V end lost 1 base, the J end lost 3 bases, and 15 bases lay between the germline ends. The CDR3 DNA is TGTGCCACCAGCAGAGCCCCAGGGACTTACGAAGAGACCCAGTACTTC. Translation: CATSRAPGTYEETQYF. The full variable domain, its missing parts supplied by reference TRBV15 and TRBJ2-5, is DAMVIQNPRYQVTQFGKPVTLSCSQTLNHNVMYWYQQKSSQAPKLLFHYYDKDFNNEADTPDNFQSRRPNTSFCFLDIRSPGLGDTAMYLCATSRAPGTYEETQYFGPGTRLLVL.

This clonotype has just a few counts. The genes are TRBV5-1 and TRBJ2-5; 9 nucleotides match TRBD2. Germline V gene lookup returns CDR1 SGHRS and CDR2 YFSETQ. This CDR3 comprises 15 residues. J was trimmed by 2 bases and V by 5 bases; bases with no gene match: 7. The CDR3 sequence is CASSWGSGSQETQYF. The CDR3 DNA reads as TGCGCCAGCAGTTGGGGTAGCGGGAGTCAAGAGACCCAGTACTTC.

This clonotype showed up many times. CDR3 loop: CASSFMGPLHTGELFF. Here the CDR3 DNA reads TGTGCCAGCAGTTTTATGGGGCCCCTCCACACCGGGGAGCTGTTTTTT. V usage is TRBV27 and J usage is TRBJ2-2; TRBD1 might be the D (5 bases). V shed 3 bases and J shed 3 bases, with 14 bases lying between them. This CDR3 has 16 residues. Germline assignment: CDR1 MNHEY and CDR2 SMNVEV (reference sequence).

The V call is TRBV3-1, the J call TRBJ2-5; possibly TRBD2 for D (6 bases). V lost 2 bases to trimming and J lost 5 bases, with 18 bases between them. The CDR3 runs to 16 residues. Germline V gene data show CDR1 as LGHDT and CDR2 as YNNKEL (reference sequence). The CDR3 nucleotides are TGTGCCAGCAGCCAACGGACCGGGACTTCGGGGGAGACCCAGTACTTC. It codes for CASSQRTGTSGETQYF.

CDR3 region: CASSEGNNQPQHF. DNA for the CDR3: TGCGCCAGCAGTGAGGGTAATAATCAGCCCCAGCATTTT. The V call is TRBV10-1, the J call TRBJ1-5; D is uncertain. The V gene's germline CDR1 is WNHNN and CDR2 SYGVQD (reference sequence). The CDR3 is 13 residues long. V lost 2 bases and J 4 bases, leaving 6 bases between the germline ends.

This clonotype was recorded many times. J is TRBJ2-1 and V is TRBV7-2, with TRBD2 identical over 8 bases. The trim removed 5 bases at V and 3 bases at J, leaving 6 bases unmatched. The V gene's germline CDR1 is SGHTA and CDR2 FQGNSA. CDR3 size: 15 residues. The CDR3 loop is CASSAAGEIYNEQFF. CDR3 nucleotide sequence: TGTGCCAGCAGCGCAGCGGGAGAGATCTACAATGAGCAGTTCTTC. Based on the CDR3 plus reference TRBV7-2 and TRBJ2-1, the full variable domain is GAGVSQSPSNKVTEKGKDVELRCDPISGHTALYWYRQSLGQGLEFLIYFQGNSAPDKSGLPSDRFSAERTGGSVSTLTIQRTQQEDSAVYLCASSAAGEIYNEQFFGPGTRLTVL.

This clonotype was recorded a few times. The J gene is TRBJ1-1, the V gene TRBV29-1; D unresolved. Trimming removed 1 base at V and 1 base at J, with 7 bases between. CDR1 and CDR2 from the germline V gene are SQVTM and ANQGSEA. The CDR3 covers 13 residues. Written as DNA, the CDR3 is TGCAGCGTTGAAGTCGGGGAGAACACTGAAGCTTTCTTT. It codes for CSVEVGENTEAFF.

The chain carries TRBV4-1 and TRBJ1-1; D is ambiguous. Per germline, CDR1 MGHRA and CDR2 YSYEKL. Trimming cost V 7 bases and J 0 bases, with 9 bases left between them. The CDR3 length is 13 residues. The CDR3 sequence: CASTESLNTEAFF. DNA of the CDR3: TGCGCCAGCACGGAATCTTTGAACACTGAAGCTTTCTTT.

In this sample, this clonotype turned up many times. The V and J genes are TRBV10-3 and TRBJ2-1; 15 bases are a match to TRBD2. The ends lost 3 bases at V and 6 bases at J; junction bases unmatched: 3. This CDR3 comprises 16 residues. Germline loops: CDR1 ENHRY, CDR2 SYGVKD. The CDR3 sequence is CAISEGTSGRSNEQFF. The CDR3, as DNA: TGTGCCATCAGTGAAGGGACTAGCGGGAGGAGCAATGAGCAGTTCTTC.

This clonotype was counted only a few times. This chain connects TRBV10-3 to TRBJ2-7; TRBD1 matches at 10 bases. The CDR3 runs to 13 residues. Germline V lookup: CDR1 ENHRY, CDR2 SYGVKD. V trimming: 5 bases; J trimming: 6 bases; junction bases outside the gene matches: 4. The CDR3 protein is CAISPDRGREQYF. Here the CDR3 DNA reads TGTGCCATCAGTCCAGACAGGGGGCGCGAGCAGTACTTC.

At least ten counts were recorded for this clonotype. The chain carries TRBV28 and TRBJ2-2; D possibly corresponds to TRBD2 (6 bases). The CDR3 totals 15 residues. The V and J ends lost 5 bases and 1 base respectively, with 11 bases between them. From germline, CDR1 is MDHEN and CDR2 SYDVKM. This chain's CDR3 is CASSMFSGNTGELFF. The CDR3 DNA is TGTGCCAGCAGTATGTTTAGCGGGAACACCGGGGAGCTGTTTTTT.

This clonotype was seen many times. The chain recombines TRBV24-1 with TRBJ2-2, with TRBD2 as a possible D gene (6 bases). The length of the CDR3 is 15 residues. CDR1 is KGHDR and CDR2 is SFDVKD in the germline V gene. Trimming removed 5 bases from V and 8 bases from J, with 17 bases in between. DNA of the CDR3: TGTGCCACCAGTGCAACGGGAGAATTCTTAGGGGAGCTGTTTTTT. Translation gives CATSATGEFLGELFF.

This clonotype was detected only a few times. This chain uses TRBV3-1 with TRBJ2-7; maybe TRBD2 (5 bases). V lost 1 base to trimming and J lost 5 bases, with 21 bases between them. The CDR3 contains 17 residues. Germline-derived CDR1 and CDR2 are LGHDT and YNNKEL (reference sequence). CDR3 in amino acids: CASSQVYLDRGRDEQYF. In DNA, the CDR3 is TGTGCCAGCAGCCAAGTGTATCTTGACCGGGGTCGAGACGAGCAGTACTTC.

The chain combines TRBV10-2 with TRBJ2-1; D is ambiguous. V lost 6 bases and J lost 10, with 13 bases in between. The CDR3 sequence is 12 residues long. Germline V gives CDR1 WSHSY, CDR2 SAAADI. CDR3 loop: CASSDNFSEQFF. In nucleotides, the CDR3 is TGCGCCAGCAGCGACAATTTTTCGGAGCAGTTCTTC.